Shown below are 22 T cell receptor beta chains from a single sample sequenced in a study of shared clonotypes between healthy human individuals. Clones were sequenced by immunoSEQ multiplex PCR, and TCRdb holds only the in-frame ones, with some missing. The data show approximately 2.5 million clones, more than 85% seen once. Sequencing input: naive CD4+ T cells from PBMCs. The subset was: CD45RA+ positively selected. These TCRs come from a man in his late teens or twenties in good health. Some clones in this sample may be carry-over from other donors' samples.

On this clone: This CDR3 is also generated by other DNA sequences in the sample. This chain joins TRBV5-1 and TRBJ2-7; D remains unclear. This CDR3 contains 12 residues. The germline V gene has CDR1 SGHRS and CDR2 YFSETQ. The V and J ends lost 0 bases and 7 bases respectively, with 8 bases between them. DNA for the CDR3: TGCGCCAGCAGCTTGGGCGAGTCAGAGCAGTACTTC. It translates to CASSLGESEQYF.

The genes are TRBV5-1 and TRBJ2-2; D possibly corresponds to TRBD2 (6 bases). The CDR3 covers 15 residues. Germline values: CDR1 SGHRS, CDR2 YFSETQ. V gave up 2 bases and J gave up 6 bases, with 14 bases separating them. CDR3 DNA: TGCGCCAGCAGCTTCTCGGGGGTTTTCGCCGGGGAGCTGTTTTTT. Amino acids: CASSFSGVFAGELFF.

The CDR3 reads CSALGYSGNTIYF. DNA of the CDR3: TGCAGCGCCCTAGGATACTCTGGAAACACCATATATTTT. The J gene is TRBJ1-3, the V gene TRBV29-1, with D unclear. The ends were cut back, 7 bases at V and 0 bases at J, with 10 bases in the middle. This CDR3 has 13 residues. The germline CDR1 and CDR2 sequences are SQVTM and ANQGSEA.

In the case of this clone: Other DNA sequences in this specimen translate into the identical CDR3. This chain uses TRBV30 with TRBJ2-2; D is unclear. Germline V gives CDR1 GTSNPN, CDR2 SVGIG (reference sequence). Trimming shortened V by 0 bases and J by 7 bases, and 3 bases separated the two germline ends. This CDR3 is built from 11 residues. CDR3 loop: CAWSVRGELFF. In nucleotides, the CDR3 is TGTGCCTGGAGTGTTCGCGGGGAGCTGTTTTTT.

The V and J genes are TRBV2 and TRBJ1-1; D is possibly TRBD1 (6 bases). This CDR3 has 15 amino acids. The germline V gene encodes CDR1 SNHLY and CDR2 FYNNEI. The V end lost 6 bases, the J end lost 0 bases, and 14 bases lay between the germline ends. The CDR3 region has the DNA TGTGCCAGCAGACAGAAATGGGACATGAACACTGAAGCTTTCTTT. It codes for CASRQKWDMNTEAFF.

The chain couples TRBV6-1 to TRBJ2-3; 8 bases match TRBD1. CDR3 size: 15 residues. The ends lost 3 bases at V and 1 base at J; junction bases unmatched: 3. CDR1 and CDR2 (germline): MNHNS, SASEGT. Here the CDR3 reads CASSEGQDRTDTQYF. The DNA for the CDR3 is TGTGCCAGCAGTGAGGGACAGGATCGCACAGATACGCAGTATTTT.

The V and J genes are TRBV4-3 and TRBJ2-3, with TRBD2 matching 9 bases. The V gene's germline CDR1 is LGHNA and CDR2 YSLEER. V shed 2 bases and J 2 bases; nucleotides not matched to a gene: 8. The CDR3 has 17 amino acids. CDR3 nucleotides: TGCGCCAGCAGCCAAATACAGCGGGAGGACTACACAGATACGCAGTATTTT. Its protein is CASSQIQREDYTDTQYF.

The V and J genes are TRBV6-1 and TRBJ2-3, with 9 nucleotides matching TRBD2. The CDR3 is made up of 15 amino acids. The germline CDR1 and CDR2 sequences are MNHNS and SASEGT. V shed 7 bases, J shed 7 bases, and the junction held 12 bases outside the gene matches. The CDR3 reads CASTRASGIRNTQYF. CDR3 in DNA: TGTGCCAGCACACGGGCTAGCGGGATACGTAATACGCAGTATTTT.

The chain links TRBV5-8 to TRBJ2-7, with a possible D match to TRBD1 (5 bases). V lost 1 base to trimming and J lost 7 bases, with 6 bases between them. This CDR3 is 11 amino acids long. CDR1 is SGHTS, CDR2 YDEGEE, per germline. This CDR3 is CASSLRGEQYF. The CDR3 nucleotides read TGTGCCAGCAGCTTGAGGGGAGAGCAGTACTTC.

The chain uses TRBV6-5 and TRBJ1-4; 8 bases align to TRBD1. CDR1 MNHEY and CDR2 SVGAGI come from the germline V gene. V dropped 6 bases and J dropped 8; count of bases not matched to a gene: 11. This CDR3 comprises 15 residues. CDR3 nucleotide sequence: TGTGCCAGCAGCAGACAGGGGATACTTCGCGAAAAACTGTTTTTT. It translates to CASSRQGILREKLFF.

The chain employs TRBV7-3 and TRBJ2-1; D is perhaps TRBD1 (7 bases). The CDR3 contains 14 residues. Germline assignment: CDR1 SGHTA and CDR2 FQGTGA. With 5 bases removed from V and 9 bases from J, the gap between germline ends came to 17 bases. CDR3 region: CASSTQGGFGEQFF. The CDR3 nucleotides read TGTGCCAGCAGCACGCAGGGGGGTTTCGGTGAGCAGTTCTTC.

This chain links TRBV18 with TRBJ1-1; D remains unclear. There are 14 residues in the CDR3. From germline, CDR1 is KGHSH and CDR2 LQKENI. The V and J ends lost 1 base and 0 bases respectively, with 6 bases between them. The CDR3 loop reads CASSPLSLNTEAFF. CDR3 nucleotide sequence: TGTGCCAGCTCACCACTGTCATTGAACACTGAAGCTTTCTTT.

In regard to this clone: This specimen includes other DNA sequences encoding the same CDR3. This rearrangement joins TRBV7-9 to TRBJ2-1; the D gene could be TRBD1 or TRBD2 (5 bases each). In germline, CDR1 is SEHNR, CDR2 FQNEAQ (reference sequence). The CDR3 extends over 14 amino acids. V lost 5 bases and J 4 bases, leaving 12 bases between the germline ends. CDR3 region: CASSRGGSYNEQFF. Written as DNA, the CDR3 is TGTGCCAGCAGCCGGGGCGGGTCTTACAATGAGCAGTTCTTC. Using reference TRBV7-9 and TRBJ2-1 for the parts outside the CDR3, the full variable domain is DTGVSQNPRHKITKRGQNVTFRCDPISEHNRLYWYRQTLGQGPEFLTYFQNEAQLEKSRLLSDRFSAERPKGSFSTLEIQRTEQGDSAMYLCASSRGGSYNEQFFGPGTRLTVL.

This chain connects TRBV6-5 to TRBJ2-3; the match to TRBD1 covers 8 bases. J was trimmed by 4 bases and V by 5 bases; bases with no gene match: 8. The CDR3 has 15 residues. Germline CDR1 reads MNHEY; CDR2 reads SVGAGI. In DNA, the CDR3 is TGTGCCAGCAGTACCCGACAGGGGCCCCCAGATACGCAGTATTTT. Amino acids: CASSTRQGPPDTQYF.

Note on this clone: Other DNA sequences in this specimen translate into the identical CDR3. The chain recombines TRBV9 with TRBJ2-1, with 11 bases lining up with TRBD2. The CDR3 loop spans 16 amino acids. Germline V gene lookup returns CDR1 SGDLS and CDR2 YYNGEE. Unmatched junction bases numbered 3, after V lost 0 bases and J lost 4 bases. The CDR3 nucleotides read TGTGCCAGCAGCGTAGGAACTAGCGGGGGATACAATGAGCAGTTCTTC. It yields the protein CASSVGTSGGYNEQFF.

In DNA form, the CDR3 reads TGTGCCATCAGTGAGTCGATGACCCTCTATGGCTACACCTTC. Translation: CAISESMTLYGYTF. The chain has TRBV10-3 and TRBJ1-2; no clear D. Looked up from germline, CDR1 is ENHRY and CDR2 is SYGVKD. Trimming removed 0 bases from V and 4 bases from J, with 9 bases in between. CDR3 size: 14 residues.

The genes are TRBV5-1 and TRBJ2-7; 11 nucleotides line up with TRBD2. Germline CDR1 is SGHRS and CDR2 is YFSETQ. J was trimmed by 2 bases and V by 4 bases; bases with no gene match: 5. There are 15 residues in the CDR3. The CDR3 coding sequence is TGCGCCAGCAGCGCGGGGACTAGCGGACCCTACGAGCAGTACTTC. This encodes CASSAGTSGPYEQYF.

The chain employs TRBV9 and TRBJ1-2; no clear D gene. Germline CDR1 is SGDLS and CDR2 is YYNGEE. Trimming removed 0 bases from V and 0 bases from J, with 6 bases in between. This CDR3 has 14 amino acids. The CDR3 nucleotides are TGTGCCAGCAGCGTAGGATTTACTAACTATGGCTACACCTTC. Residues: CASSVGFTNYGYTF.

The chain couples TRBV6-5 to TRBJ1-2; D is perhaps TRBD1 (5 bases). Germline CDR1 and CDR2: MNHEY and SVGAGI. Trimming shortened V by 2 bases and J by 8 bases, and 15 bases separated the two germline ends. The CDR3 spans 14 residues. CDR3 protein: CASSYIGGDGGYTF. DNA of the CDR3: TGTGCCAGCAGTTACATCGGGGGTGATGGCGGCTACACCTTC.

As for this clone: This CDR3 is also generated by other DNA sequences in the sample. The rearrangement uses TRBV15 and TRBJ1-5; unclear D gene. Trimming left V 0 bases short and J 4 bases short, with 10 bases between. Germline CDR1 and CDR2: LNHNV and YYDKDF (reference sequence). CDR3 length: 15 residues. Written as DNA, the CDR3 is TGTGCCACCAGCAGAGATCGAGGGTGGAATCAGCCCCAGCATTTT. It encodes CATSRDRGWNQPQHF. Looking up the rest from reference TRBV15 and TRBJ1-5 gives the full variable domain: DAMVIQNPRYQVTQFGKPVTLSCSQTLNHNVMYWYQQKSSQAPKLLFHYYDKDFNNEADTPDNFQSRRPNTSFCFLDIRSPGLGDTAMYLCATSRDRGWNQPQHFGDGTRLSIL.

This chain joins TRBV28 and TRBJ1-1, with D perhaps matching TRBD1 (5 bases). CDR1 MDHEN and CDR2 SYDVKM come from the germline V gene. V lost 5 bases, J lost 8 bases, and 15 bases lay in between. The CDR3 covers 13 residues. The CDR3 DNA sequence: TGTGCCAGCAGTGAGGGGCCCTTACCGGAAGCTTTCTTT. The encoded protein is CASSEGPLPEAFF. Full variable domain (rest looked up from reference TRBV28 and TRBJ1-1): DVKVTQSSRYLVKRTGEKVFLECVQDMDHENMFWYRQDPGLGLRLIYFSYDVKMKEKGDIPEGYSVSREKKERFSLILESASTNQTSMYLCASSEGPLPEAFFGQGTRLTVV.

The rearrangement links TRBV5-1 to TRBJ2-1, with D perhaps TRBD1 (5 bases). The CDR3 is 13 amino acids. V dropped 7 bases and J dropped 7 bases, with 15 bases sitting between them. Germline-derived CDR1 and CDR2 are SGHRS and YFSETQ. CDR3 DNA sequence: TGCGCCAGCGGAATGCAGGGTGGGAATGAGCAGTTCTTC. Encoded protein: CASGMQGGNEQFF.